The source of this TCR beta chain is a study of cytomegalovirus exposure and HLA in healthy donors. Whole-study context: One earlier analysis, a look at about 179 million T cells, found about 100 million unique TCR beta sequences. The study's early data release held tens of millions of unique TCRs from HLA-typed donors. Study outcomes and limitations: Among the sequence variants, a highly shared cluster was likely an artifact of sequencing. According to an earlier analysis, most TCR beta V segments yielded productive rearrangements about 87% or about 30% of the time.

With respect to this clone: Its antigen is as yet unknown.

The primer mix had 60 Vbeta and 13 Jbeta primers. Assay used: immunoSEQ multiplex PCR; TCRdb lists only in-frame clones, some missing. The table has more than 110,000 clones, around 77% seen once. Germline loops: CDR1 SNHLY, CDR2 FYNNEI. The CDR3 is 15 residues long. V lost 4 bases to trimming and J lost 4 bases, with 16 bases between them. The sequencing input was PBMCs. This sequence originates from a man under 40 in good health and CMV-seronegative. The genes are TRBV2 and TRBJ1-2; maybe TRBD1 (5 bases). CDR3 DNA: TGTGCCAGCAGTGTTCAGGGAATACCCGCCTATGGCTACACCTTC. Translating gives CASSVQGIPAYGYTF.